This TCR beta chain emerged from a study of early T cells in non-severe SARS-CoV-2 infection. Each CDR3 protein is one row after TCRdb ran MiXCR on the 5' RACE reads. There are about 36,000 distinct CDR3 sequences in the sample; about 6.8% occur only once, and approximately 24% lies in the top ten. This TCR came from an adult who was a healthcare worker with PCR-confirmed SARS-CoV-2 infection or an uninfected control (not recorded which). Material: whole blood, obtained at baseline.

For the CDR3, the DNA is TGCGCCAGCAGCCAAGTCGACCTATTTACCTACAATGAGCAGTTCTTC. This translates into CASSQVDLFTYNEQFF. The chain employs TRBV4-1 and TRBJ2-1; D gene ambiguous. This CDR3 contains 16 residues. Germline assignment: CDR1 MGHRA and CDR2 YSYEKL. V gave up 1 base and J gave up 2 bases, with 12 bases separating them.